The 10 T cell receptor beta chains in this list originate from one sample, sequenced in a study of blood T cell repertoires in COVID-19. Sequencing was performed with immunoSEQ multiplex PCR; in TCRdb, only in-frame clones are kept and a portion is missing. The sample lists about 60,000 clones, 80% to 90% occurring once. Sequenced sample: peripheral blood. Every receptor here comes from a human donor in a cohort sampled during active COVID-19.

V usage is TRBV7-2 and J usage is TRBJ1-5; TRBD1 aligns across 7 bases. The CDR3 totals 13 residues. The germline V gene has CDR1 SGHTA and CDR2 FQGNSA. V gave up 5 bases and J gave up 7 bases; unmatched junction bases: 5. The CDR3 loop is CASSDRVGQPQHF. In nucleotides, the CDR3 is TGTGCCAGCAGCGACAGGGTAGGCCAGCCCCAGCATTTT.

This chain joins TRBV5-4 and TRBJ2-2, with 8 bases fitting TRBD1. This CDR3 spans 15 amino acids. CDR1 and CDR2 (germline): SGHNT, YYREEE (reference sequence). V was pared by 4 bases and J by 1 base, with 3 bases of the junction left unmatched. The CDR3 sequence: CASSQGQVNTGELFF. The CDR3 bases are TGTGCCAGCAGCCAGGGACAGGTGAACACCGGGGAGCTGTTTTTT.

V is TRBV7-2 and J is TRBJ2-5; TRBD2 agrees at 10 bases. The V and J ends lost 1 base and 7 bases, in that order; junction bases with no gene match: 6. Germline values: CDR1 SGHTA, CDR2 FQGNSA. This CDR3 comprises 15 residues. In DNA, the CDR3 is TGTGCCAGCAGCTTAGGTAGCGGGAGGCAGGGGACCCAGTACTTC. Its translation is CASSLGSGRQGTQYF.

The CDR3 reads CASSHPDVGKLFF. CDR3 DNA: TGTGCCAGCAGCCATCCCGATGTCGGAAAACTGTTTTTT. This chain connects TRBV5-6 to TRBJ1-4; D remains ambiguous. Germline V lookup: CDR1 SGHDT, CDR2 YYEEEE. CDR3 length: 13 amino acids. The V and J ends lost 4 bases and 10 bases respectively, with 14 bases between them.

The J gene is TRBJ1-1, the V gene TRBV12-2. TRBV12-2 constitutes a pseudogene. The CDR3 is made up of 15 amino acids. As DNA, the CDR3 is TGTGCAAGTCGCGCTAGGCGGGGTATGAACACTGAAGCTTTCTTT. Its translation: CASRARRGMNTEAFF.

The V call is TRBV3-1 (or the pseudogene TRBV3-2), the J call TRBJ1-1, with a possible D match to TRBD1 (5 bases). Germline CDR1 reads LGHDT; CDR2 reads YNNKEL (reference sequence). Trimming removed 3 bases from V and 0 bases from J, with 11 bases in between. The CDR3 has 15 residues. Here the CDR3 DNA reads TGTGCCAGCAGCCAGTCCTGGGGCGTGAACACTGAAGCTTTCTTT. Encoded protein: CASSQSWGVNTEAFF.

This chain links TRBV18 with TRBJ2-7, with D possibly being TRBD2 (6 bases). Germline lookup yields CDR1 KGHSH and CDR2 LQKENI. Trimming took 2 bases from V and 9 from J, leaving 8 bases between them. This CDR3 comprises 11 residues. CDR3 bases: TGTGCCAGCTCACCAGGGGAGGCGCAGTACTTC. It codes for CASSPGEAQYF.

CDR3 nucleotide sequence: TGTGCCAGCAGCCAGGGGGCTGCTTCTGGAAACACCATATATTTT. Protein: CASSQGAASGNTIYF. The V and J genes are TRBV11-3 and TRBJ1-3; 8 bases align to TRBD1. Germline lookup yields CDR1 SGHNT and CDR2 YENEEA. The ends lost 5 bases at V and 1 base at J; junction bases unmatched: 4. The CDR3 contains 15 residues.

This chain uses TRBV19 with TRBJ1-1; TRBD1 aligns across 7 bases. The CDR3 spans 14 residues. Germline assignment: CDR1 LNHDA and CDR2 SQIVND (reference sequence). With V trimmed by 6 bases and J by 4 bases, 8 bases remained unmatched. The CDR3 bases are TGTGCCAGTAGGCGAGGGGGCCAAGGCACTGAAGCTTTCTTT. Translation: CASRRGGQGTEAFF.

The chain recombines TRBV5-6 with TRBJ2-7; 13 bases are a match to TRBD2. CDR3 length equals 16 residues. V was clipped by 2 bases and J by 3 bases; unmatched bases: 5. Germline V lookup: CDR1 SGHDT, CDR2 YYEEEE. The CDR3 spells CASSFRTSGGYYEQYF. The CDR3 DNA reads as TGTGCCAGCAGCTTCCGGACTAGCGGGGGCTACTACGAGCAGTACTTC.